This T cell receptor beta chain originates from a study of CD8+CD57+ T cells in acquired aplastic anemia. For the study at large: Sorting CD4+ and CD8+ cells gave DNA averaging roughly 3.2 ug. Findings and caveats of the study: Roughly 31 was the count of CD8+ CDR3 sequences that patients shared with controls. Patients and controls had CD8+ Simpson's diversity values that were not significantly distinct.

A note on this clonotype: Its antigen is still unknown.

Profiling of TCR beta VDJ combinations and CDR3 sequences used genomic DNA as template. MiXCR, run by TCRdb on the reads, gives a single entry per CDR3 protein. This table holds 130,000 or so distinct CDR3 sequences, less than 45% found once. Germline CDR1 reads KGHDR; CDR2 reads SFDVKD. J was trimmed by 9 bases and V by 4 bases; bases with no gene match: 6. This CDR3 has 14 residues. This receptor was taken from a human donor in good health, serving as a control. Sequencing was done on a sample of sorted CD4+, CD8+, or CD8+CD57+ T cells (not recorded which) from PBMCs. V usage is TRBV24-1 and J usage is TRBJ2-1; 9 positions agree with TRBD1. This CDR3 is CATSDRTGVGEQFF. CDR3 in DNA: TGTGCCACCAGTGACCGGACAGGGGTCGGTGAGCAGTTCTTC.